This T cell receptor (beta chain) was found in a study of blood T cells in healthy people across ages. Findings and caveats of the study: With age, beta diversity per million T cells declined roughly linearly, significantly by about 37.

The second PCR ran roughly 7 to 12 cycles with a sample-barcoded 5' primer and J-beta primers. TCRdb processed the 5' RACE reads anew with MiXCR; each CDR3 protein has one entry. The data hold 1.6 million or so distinct CDR3 sequences, with 30% to 40% observed a single time. PBMCs were isolated at a quantity of at least 6.5 million per sample. This CDR3 region has 16 residues. Trimming left V 4 bases short and J 2 bases short, with 16 bases between. Germline loops: CDR1 LGHDT, CDR2 YNNKEL (reference sequence). As regards this clonotype: Its target is not known.

This clonotype originated in a woman in her thirties in good health. This chain links TRBV3-1 with TRBJ2-3; D remains ambiguous. Sequencing input: blood. CDR3 DNA: TGTGCCAGCAGCCCTCGACTGATGACCCTCACAGATACGCAGTATTTT. Protein product: CASSPRLMTLTDTQYF.